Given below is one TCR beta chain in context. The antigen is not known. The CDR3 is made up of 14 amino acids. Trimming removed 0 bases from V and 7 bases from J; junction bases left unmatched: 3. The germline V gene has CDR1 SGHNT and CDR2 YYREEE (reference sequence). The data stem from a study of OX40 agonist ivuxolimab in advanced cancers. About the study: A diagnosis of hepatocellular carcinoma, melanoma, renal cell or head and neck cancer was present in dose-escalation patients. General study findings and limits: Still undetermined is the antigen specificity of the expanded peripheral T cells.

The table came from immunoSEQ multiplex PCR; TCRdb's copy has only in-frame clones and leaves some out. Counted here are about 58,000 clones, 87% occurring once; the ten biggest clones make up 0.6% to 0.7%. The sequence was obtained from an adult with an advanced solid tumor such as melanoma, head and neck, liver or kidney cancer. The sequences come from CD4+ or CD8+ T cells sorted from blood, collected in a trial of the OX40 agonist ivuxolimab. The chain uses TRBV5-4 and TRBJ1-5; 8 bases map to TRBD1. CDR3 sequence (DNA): TGTGCCAGCAGCTTGGCACAGGGGGGGCAGCCCCAGCATTTT. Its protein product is CASSLAQGGQPQHF. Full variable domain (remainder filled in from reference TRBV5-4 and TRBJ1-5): ETGVTQSPTHLIKTRGQQVTLRCSSQSGHNTVSWYQQALGQGPQFIFQYYREEENGRGNFPPRFSGLQFPNYSSELNVNALELDDSALYLCASSLAQGGQPQHFGDGTRLSIL.